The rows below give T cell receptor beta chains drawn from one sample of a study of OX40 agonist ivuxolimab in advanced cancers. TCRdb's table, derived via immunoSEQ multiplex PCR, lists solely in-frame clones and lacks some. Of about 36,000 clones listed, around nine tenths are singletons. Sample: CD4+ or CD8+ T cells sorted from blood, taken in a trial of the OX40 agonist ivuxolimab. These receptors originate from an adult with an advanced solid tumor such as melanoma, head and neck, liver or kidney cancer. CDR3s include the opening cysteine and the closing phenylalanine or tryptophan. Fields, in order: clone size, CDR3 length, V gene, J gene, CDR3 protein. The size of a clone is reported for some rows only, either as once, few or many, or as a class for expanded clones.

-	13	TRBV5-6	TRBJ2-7	CASSLWEGPEQYF
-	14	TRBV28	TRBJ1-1	CASSFSPLRTEAFF
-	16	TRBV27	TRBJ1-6	CASSPGQLHYNSPLHF
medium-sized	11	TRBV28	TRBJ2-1	CASSFSNEQFF
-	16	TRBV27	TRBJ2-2	CASSLWVASGTGELFF
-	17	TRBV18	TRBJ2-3	CASSSSQTGPGTDTQYF
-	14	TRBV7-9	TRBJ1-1	CASSLVQGYTEAFF
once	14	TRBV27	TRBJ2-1	CASSWAGGTNEQFF
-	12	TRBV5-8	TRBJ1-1	CASSPGGTEAFF
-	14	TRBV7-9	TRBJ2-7	CASSLGGQVNEQYF
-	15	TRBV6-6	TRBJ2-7	CASSYSSFGPYEQYF
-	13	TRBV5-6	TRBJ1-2	CASSLQNNYGYTF
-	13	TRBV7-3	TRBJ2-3	CASSLTGTDTQYF
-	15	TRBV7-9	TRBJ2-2	CASSLVGGMAGELFF
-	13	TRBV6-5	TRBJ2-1	CASSYEGGGEQFF
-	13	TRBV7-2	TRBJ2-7	CASSPGQSYEQYF
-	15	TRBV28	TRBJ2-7	CASSSPRGDPYEQYF
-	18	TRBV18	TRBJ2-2	CASSLTYPGQGNTGELFF
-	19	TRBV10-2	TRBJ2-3	CASSELGLAGAPRGGTQYF
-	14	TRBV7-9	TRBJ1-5	CASSLPSGDQPQHF
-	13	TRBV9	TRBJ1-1	CASSPVGQGMTFF
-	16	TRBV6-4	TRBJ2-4	CASSDKRRLAKNIQYF
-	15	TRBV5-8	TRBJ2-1	CASSEGTASYNEQFF
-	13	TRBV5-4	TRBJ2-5	CASTGHVRETQYF
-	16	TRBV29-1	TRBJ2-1	CSVVGLAGTIYNEQFF
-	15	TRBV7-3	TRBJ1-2	CASSFSGGAGYGYTF
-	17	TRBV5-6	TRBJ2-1	CASSLSSTHSSYNEQFF
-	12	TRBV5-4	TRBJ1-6	CASSAGSSPLHF
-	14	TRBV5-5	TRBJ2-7	CASSPSGSYHEQYF